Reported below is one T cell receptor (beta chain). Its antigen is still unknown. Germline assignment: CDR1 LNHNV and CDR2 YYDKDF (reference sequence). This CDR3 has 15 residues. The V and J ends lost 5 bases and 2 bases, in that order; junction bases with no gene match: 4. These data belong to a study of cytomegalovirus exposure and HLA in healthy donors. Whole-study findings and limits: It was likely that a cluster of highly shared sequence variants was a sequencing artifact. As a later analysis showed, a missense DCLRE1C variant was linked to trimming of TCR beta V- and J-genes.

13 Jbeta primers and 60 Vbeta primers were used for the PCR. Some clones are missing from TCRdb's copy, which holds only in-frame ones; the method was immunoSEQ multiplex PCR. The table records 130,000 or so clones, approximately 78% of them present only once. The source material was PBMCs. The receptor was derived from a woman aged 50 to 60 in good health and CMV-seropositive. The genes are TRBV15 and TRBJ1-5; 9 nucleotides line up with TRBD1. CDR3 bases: TGTGCCACCAGCGTAAGACAGGGGGGCAATCAGCCCCAGCATTTT. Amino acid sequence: CATSVRQGGNQPQHF.